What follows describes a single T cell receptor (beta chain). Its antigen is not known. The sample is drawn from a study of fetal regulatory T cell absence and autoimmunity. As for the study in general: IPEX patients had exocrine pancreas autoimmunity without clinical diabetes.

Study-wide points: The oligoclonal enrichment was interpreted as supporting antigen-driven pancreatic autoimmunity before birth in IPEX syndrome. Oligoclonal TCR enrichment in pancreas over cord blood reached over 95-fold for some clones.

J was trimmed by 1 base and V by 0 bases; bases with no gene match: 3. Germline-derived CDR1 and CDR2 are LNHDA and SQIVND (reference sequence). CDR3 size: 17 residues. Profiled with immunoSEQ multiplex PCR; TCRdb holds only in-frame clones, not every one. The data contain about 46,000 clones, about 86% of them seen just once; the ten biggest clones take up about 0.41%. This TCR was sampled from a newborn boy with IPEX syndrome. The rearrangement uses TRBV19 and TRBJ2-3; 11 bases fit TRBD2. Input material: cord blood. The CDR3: CASSIDPGLAGTDTQYF. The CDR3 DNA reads TGTGCCAGTAGTATAGACCCGGGACTAGCGGGCACAGATACGCAGTATTTT.